This is a list of T cell receptor beta chains from one sample in a study of shared clonotypes between healthy human individuals. The assay was immunoSEQ multiplex PCR, and TCRdb's table has in-frame clones only and misses some. The data contain about 800,000 clones, around 96% of them singletons. The sample was naive CD8+ T cells sorted from blood. These receptors were collected from a man aged 30 to 45 in good health. Each CDR3 is given without its conserved first and last residue.

V	J	CDR3
TRBV5-5	TRBJ2-7	ASSQLGGEQY
TRBV4-1	TRBJ2-1	ASSQVSRDRRSHEQF
TRBV4-1	TRBJ1-4	ASSQVGGTTNEKLF
TRBV10-1	TRBJ1-5	ASSEGSQPQH
TRBV18	TRBJ2-3	ASSPSPGSDTQY
TRBV10-3	TRBJ2-7	AVAEGLAGDFGDEQY
TRBV7-9	TRBJ2-3	ASSSRGDTQY
TRBV5-6	TRBJ2-2	ASSWGNTGELF
TRBV5-5	TRBJ1-2	ASSLELGFYGYT
TRBV5-4	TRBJ2-3	ASSLVPDTQY
TRBV7-9	TRBJ2-7	ASSSPGQRDEQY
TRBV2	TRBJ2-1	ASSEFGTSGGYNEQF
TRBV27	TRBJ2-1	ASRITSGPRRNEQF
TRBV11-2	TRBJ1-1	ASSLIQTRHVVNTEAF
TRBV14	TRBJ2-7	ASSQVGQGDRGLEQY
TRBV7-2	TRBJ2-7	ASSLVRWGADYEQY
TRBV25-1	TRBJ2-2	ASIAANTGELF
TRBV11-1	TRBJ1-1	ASSLSQGWTEAF
TRBV9	TRBJ2-5	ASSVAEARGETQY
TRBV5-4	TRBJ2-1	ASSFGGGPGEQF
TRBV9	TRBJ2-1	ASTPDGPHEQF
TRBV5-4	TRBJ2-1	ASNLGRERNEQF
TRBV7-9	TRBJ2-1	ASSATGTIYNEQF
TRBV10-1	TRBJ2-1	ASSEGWGGRSSYNEQF
TRBV28	TRBJ2-2	ASSSRKSLGKPGELF
TRBV5-5	TRBJ1-1	ASSPQGLNTEAF
TRBV11-3	TRBJ2-2	ASSLDRGGGELF
TRBV4-1	TRBJ1-2	ASSQERELGYGYT
TRBV28	TRBJ1-1	ASSPDPGDTEAF
TRBV5-1	TRBJ1-4	ASSHLSLNEKLF
TRBV4-1	TRBJ2-1	ASSQAGTRRHEQF
TRBV27	TRBJ2-1	ASTPGASGSYNEQF
TRBV4-3	TRBJ2-1	ASSQVVGVVNEQF
TRBV29-1	TRBJ1-2	SVEATGILWFCYT
TRBV7-9	TRBJ1-2	ASSSGRLGPSIPSYGYT
TRBV9	TRBJ1-2	ASSDGGLNYGYT
TRBV2	TRBJ1-5	ASRLDGTSNQPQH